In this sample, the clone carrying this TCR beta chain turned up many times. The antigen is undetermined. The data are from a study of early T cells in non-severe SARS-CoV-2 infection. Study-wide background: From unsorted whole blood, bulk RNA was sequenced, and the chains remained unpaired.

This CDR3 comprises 21 residues. The V and J ends lost 7 bases and 0 bases respectively, with 28 bases between them. The TCR library protocol was used to attach unique molecular identifiers. These identifiers were attached to individual cDNA molecules. Using its own MiXCR run on the 5' RACE reads, TCRdb lists one record per CDR3 protein. Of about 50,000 distinct CDR3 sequences in the sample, more than 9.5% were seen once. Notes on the study in general: VDJdb matching favored anti-spike CD8 responses, missing private and CD4 specificities.

The sequencing input was whole blood. This clonotype originated in an adult who was a healthcare worker with PCR-confirmed SARS-CoV-2 infection or an uninfected control (not recorded which). The V call is TRBV12-3 or TRBV12-4, the J call TRBJ2-6; D ambiguous. CDR3 amino acids: CASIKIRSDQKPNSGANVLTF. In DNA, the CDR3 is TGTGCCAGCATCAAAATCAGGTCGGACCAGAAGCCTAACTCTGGGGCCAACGTCCTGACTTTC.